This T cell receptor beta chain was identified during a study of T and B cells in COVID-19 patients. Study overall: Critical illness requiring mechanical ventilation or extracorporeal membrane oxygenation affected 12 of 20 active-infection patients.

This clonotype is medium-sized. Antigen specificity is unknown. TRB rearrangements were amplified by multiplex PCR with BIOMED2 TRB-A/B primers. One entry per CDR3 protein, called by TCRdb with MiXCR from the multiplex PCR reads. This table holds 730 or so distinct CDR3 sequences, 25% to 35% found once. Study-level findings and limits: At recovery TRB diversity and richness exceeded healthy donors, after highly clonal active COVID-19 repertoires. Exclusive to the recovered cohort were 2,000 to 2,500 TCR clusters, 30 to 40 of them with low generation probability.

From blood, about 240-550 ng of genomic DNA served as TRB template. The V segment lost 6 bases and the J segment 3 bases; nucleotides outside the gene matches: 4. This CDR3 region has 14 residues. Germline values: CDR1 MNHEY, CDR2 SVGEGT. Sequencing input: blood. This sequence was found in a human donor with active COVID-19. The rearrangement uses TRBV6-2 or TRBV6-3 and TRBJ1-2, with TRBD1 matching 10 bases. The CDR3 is CASRPGQGYYGYTF. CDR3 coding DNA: TGTGCCAGCAGACCGGGACAGGGGTACTATGGCTACACCTTC.